What follows describes a single T cell receptor beta chain. Its target is unknown. Primers: 60 Vbeta forward and 13 Jbeta reverse. Generated by immunoSEQ multiplex PCR, the TCRdb table keeps only in-frame clones and is missing some. Of under 150,000 clones listed, approximately 71% were seen once; the top ten hold approximately 5%. CDR1 is MDHEN, CDR2 SYDVKM, per germline. V lost 3 bases and J lost 10, with 27 bases in between. The CDR3 sequence is 17 residues long. This specimen belongs to a study of cytomegalovirus exposure and HLA in healthy donors. Looking at the study overall: Of the donors genotyped, about 390 in all, less than 90% fell in the Caucasian-associated ancestry cluster.

Unrecorded immune exposures were likely, despite nominal health at sampling. Regarding the study as a whole: Analysis was performed later, and it showed HLA-associated TCR beta chains to be more clonally expanded than equally common others. Three chains linked to CMV were shown in vitro to be specific for CMV antigens.

This clonotype was obtained from a woman between 50 and 59 years old in good health and CMV-seronegative. Sequencing input: PBMCs. The J gene is TRBJ1-1, the V gene TRBV28; D gene uncertain. CDR3 residues: CASSFVNLGINGYAAFF. The CDR3 DNA sequence: TGTGCCAGCAGTTTCGTGAACCTCGGGATAAACGGTTACGCAGCTTTCTTT.